This T cell receptor beta chain was recovered during a study of blood T cell repertoires in COVID-19. Germline V gene lookup returns CDR1 SGHAT and CDR2 FQNNGV. Between the trimmed V and J ends, which lost 5 bases and 2 bases, there was a span of 24 bases. This CDR3 contains 18 residues. Original handling: Reference gene primer amplification gave estimated nucleated cell counts. Method: immunoSEQ multiplex PCR; TCRdb's copy keeps in-frame clones and lacks some. V and J calls and clone size follow that table, whereas D and trimming were derived from the DNA. The table has 130,000 or so clones, 70% to 90% seen once.

This TCR was recovered from a man in his fifties or sixties with acute or convalescent COVID-19. The gene calls are TRBV11-2 and TRBJ1-2; no clear D. Sequenced sample: peripheral blood. In DNA, the CDR3 is TGTGCCAGCAGCCCCGAAACATTCATTAGGACGGGGAACTATGGCTACACCTTC. The encoded protein is CASSPETFIRTGNYGYTF.